One T cell receptor (beta chain) is described in this entry. Its antigen is currently unknown. This sample stems from a study of T cell repertoires in cytomegalovirus infection. At the level of the study: It can be stated that public TCR beta signatures indicated CMV infection as well as a matching HLA type. Study-wide results and caveats: The study found HLA-C-restricted CMV-specific TCR beta clonotypes dominating the ex vivo response. Frequencies of public TCR beta families were cumulated, and this identified carriers of CMV plus the relevant HLA.

Germline values: CDR1 SGHVS, CDR2 FQNEAQ. Between the trimmed V and J ends, which lost 1 base and 0 bases, there was a span of 7 bases. The CDR3 covers 15 residues. Each CDR3 protein gets one entry after TCRdb re-called the reads with MiXCR. Among fewer than 1,000,000 distinct CDR3 sequences listed, about 33% were seen once. The sequencing used cultured CD8+ T cells from PBMCs, collected from culture after CMV antigen stimulation. The receptor's source is a human donor in good health (CMV status not recorded). Some clones in this sample may be carry-over from other donors' samples. This sequence joins TRBV7-8 and TRBJ1-5; D remains ambiguous. The CDR3 spells CASSLEHLSNQPQHF. CDR3 sequence (DNA): TGTGCCAGCAGCTTAGAACACCTTAGCAATCAGCCCCAGCATTTT.